Shown below are 28 T cell receptor beta chains from a single sample sequenced in a study of CD8 T cell repertoires and HIV-1 epitope variants. The protocol was immunoSEQ multiplex PCR, while the TCRdb copy is restricted to in-frame clones and leaves out a portion. The sample carries fewer than 7,000 clones, about 66% recorded once. For these TCRs, the target antigens are not known. The sequencing sample was made of cultured CD8+ T cells derived from PBMCs. Receptor source: a male donor with HIV.

V and J are TRBV5-4 and TRBJ2-1; D may be TRBD2 (5 bases). This CDR3 has 14 amino acids. Looked up from germline, CDR1 is SGHNT and CDR2 is YYREEE (reference sequence). V lost 5 bases and J lost 0, with 9 bases in between. CDR3 amino acids: CASRMDSSYNEQFF. The CDR3 bases are TGTGCCAGCAGAATGGACTCCTCCTACAATGAGCAGTTCTTC. The complete variable domain, with remaining parts taken from reference TRBV5-4 and TRBJ2-1, reads ETGVTQSPTHLIKTRGQQVTLRCSSQSGHNTVSWYQQALGQGPQFIFQYYREEENGRGNFPPRFSGLQFPNYSSELNVNALELDDSALYLCASRMDSSYNEQFFGPGTRLTVL.

The V and J genes are TRBV7-7 and TRBJ2-2; 8 bases match TRBD1. V trimming: 8 bases; J trimming: 1 base; junction bases outside the gene matches: 3. CDR1 is SSHAT, CDR2 FNYEAQ, per germline (reference sequence). The CDR3 has 14 amino acids. The CDR3 reads CASPGQENTGELFF. In DNA, the CDR3 is TGTGCCAGCCCGGGACAGGAGAACACCGGGGAGCTGTTTTTT.

This clone is deemed medium-sized (0.01 to 0.1%). Other nucleotide sequences in the sample specify the same CDR3. The V and J genes are TRBV10-3 and TRBJ1-1; D uncertain. V lost 2 bases and J 5 bases, leaving 6 bases between the germline ends. The germline gives CDR1 ENHRY, CDR2 SYGVKD. The CDR3 covers 12 residues. The CDR3 DNA sequence: TGTGCCATCAGTGAGGGGGATACTGAAGCTTTCTTT. Protein sequence: CAISEGDTEAFF.

V usage is TRBV2 and J usage is TRBJ2-5; D not resolved. Between the trimmed V and J ends, which lost 6 bases and 1 base, there was a span of 6 bases. Per the germline V gene, CDR1 is SNHLY and CDR2 is FYNNEI. The CDR3 is made up of 12 amino acids. This CDR3 is CASRAIQETQYF. The CDR3, as DNA: TGTGCCAGCAGGGCGATCCAAGAGACCCAGTACTTC.

This clone turned up a few times. The J gene is TRBJ1-2, the V gene TRBV7-8; 9 bases align to TRBD1. Germline V gene data show CDR1 as SGHVS and CDR2 as FQNEAQ. CDR3 length: 12 residues. Unmatched junction bases numbered 4, after V lost 6 bases and J lost 8 bases. DNA for the CDR3: TGTGCCAGCAGTTCCGGGACAGGGGGCTACACCTTC. Encoded protein: CASSSGTGGYTF. The entire variable domain, with the rest obtained from reference TRBV7-8 and TRBJ1-2, is as follows: GAGVSQSPRYKVAKRGQDVALRCDPISGHVSLFWYQQALGQGPEFLTYFQNEAQLDKSGLPSDRFFAERPEGSVSTLKIQRTQQEDSAVYLCASSSGTGGYTFGSGTRLTVV.

J is TRBJ1-2 and V is TRBV27; a weak D match, TRBD1 (5 bases). The length of the CDR3 is 14 residues. Germline CDR1 is MNHEY and CDR2 is SMNVEV (reference sequence). V was cut by 2 bases and J by 3 bases, with 10 bases left in between. The CDR3: CASSLLGGYYGYTF. CDR3 coding DNA: TGTGCCAGCAGTTTACTTGGGGGGTACTATGGCTACACCTTC.

This chain connects TRBV4-3 to TRBJ2-2; 9 nucleotides agree with TRBD2. The CDR3 covers 19 residues. V shed 0 bases, J shed 2 bases, and the junction held 10 bases outside the gene matches. Germline CDR1 is LGHNA and CDR2 is YSLEER. DNA for the CDR3: TGCGCCAGCAGCCAAGATACTGGCCAGCGGGGGGAAAACACCGGGGAGCTGTTTTTT. This encodes CASSQDTGQRGENTGELFF.

The chain is built from TRBV28 and TRBJ2-7; 11 nucleotides agree with TRBD2. CDR1 and CDR2 (germline): MDHEN, SYDVKM. CDR3 size: 18 residues. V was pared by 3 bases and J by 4 bases, with 14 bases of the junction left unmatched. CDR3 loop: CASSFDSVGTSGLYEQYF. CDR3 bases: TGTGCCAGCAGTTTCGATTCCGTAGGGACTAGCGGACTTTACGAGCAGTACTTC.

This chain joins TRBV15 and TRBJ2-5; TRBD1 is a possible D gene (6 bases). V was pared by 0 bases and J by 4 bases, with 9 bases between. The germline V gene has CDR1 LNHNV and CDR2 YYDKDF (reference sequence). The CDR3 consists of 14 residues. CDR3 in DNA: TGTGCCACCAGCAGAGACGTAGGGGGAGAGACCCAGTACTTC. Amino acids: CATSRDVGGETQYF.

This clone was detected only a few times. The J gene is TRBJ2-2, the V gene TRBV19; D is ambiguous. From germline, CDR1 is LNHDA and CDR2 SQIVND (reference sequence). V was cut by 3 bases and J by 2 bases, with 7 bases left in between. The CDR3 length is 14 residues. The CDR3 bases are TGTGCCAGTAGTATCAACAGCAACACCGGGGAGCTGTTTTTT. Amino acids: CASSINSNTGELFF. The full variable domain, rest sourced from reference TRBV19 and TRBJ2-2, is DGGITQSPKYLFRKEGQNVTLSCEQNLNHDAMYWYRQDPGQGLRLIYYSQIVNDFQKGDIAEGYSVSREKKESFPLTVTSAQKNPTAFYLCASSINSNTGELFFGEGSRLTVL.

This clone is medium-sized (0.01 to 0.1%). The chain uses TRBV5-6 and TRBJ1-6; D is possibly TRBD1 (5 bases). This CDR3 comprises 15 residues. Trimming shortened V by 2 bases and J by 7 bases, and 13 bases separated the two germline ends. The germline V gene encodes CDR1 SGHDT and CDR2 YYEEEE. Here the CDR3 reads CASSFLQGVNSPLHF. As DNA, the CDR3 is TGTGCCAGCAGCTTCCTCCAGGGCGTGAATTCACCCCTCCACTTT.

The gene calls are TRBV7-8 and TRBJ2-1, with D possibly being TRBD1 (6 bases). In germline, CDR1 is SGHVS, CDR2 FQNEAQ. The CDR3 totals 15 residues. Trimming removed 2 bases at V and 8 bases at J, with 16 bases between. The CDR3 DNA reads TGTGCCAGCAGCTTAACACAGGGCCCCTCGGATGAGCAGTTCTTC. Encoded protein: CASSLTQGPSDEQFF.

The chain links TRBV14 to TRBJ2-1; D remains unclear. V lost 4 bases, J lost 0 bases, and 4 bases lay in between. The CDR3 is made up of 13 amino acids. Germline-derived CDR1 and CDR2 are SGHDN and FVKESK. The CDR3 region is CASSPSSYNEQFF. In DNA, the CDR3 is TGTGCCAGCAGCCCCAGCTCCTACAATGAGCAGTTCTTC.

The chain employs TRBV5-5 and TRBJ2-3, with D perhaps TRBD1 (5 bases). The V end was cut by 1 base, the J end by 5 bases, with 14 bases between. The CDR3 covers 15 residues. The germline CDR1 and CDR2 sequences are SGHKS and YYEKEE (reference sequence). CDR3 DNA sequence: TGTGCCAGCAGCTTGACAGGCCGCGCGGTAGATACGCAGTATTTT. Protein product: CASSLTGRAVDTQYF.

V gene TRBV19 combines with J gene TRBJ2-7; D gene uncertain. The CDR3 is 16 amino acids. CDR1 and CDR2 (germline): LNHDA, SQIVND (reference sequence). Trimming removed 4 bases from V and 1 base from J, with 17 bases in between. The CDR3 bases are TGTGCCAGTAGTAACGCTCACGACTCACCTTCCTACGAGCAGTACTTC. As protein: CASSNAHDSPSYEQYF.

The chain joins TRBV7-9 to TRBJ1-4, with D unclear. Trimming took 4 bases from V and 0 from J, leaving 15 bases between them. The CDR3 sequence is 17 residues long. Looked up from germline, CDR1 is SEHNR and CDR2 is FQNEAQ (reference sequence). The CDR3, as DNA: TGTGCCAGCAGCTCCTCCTTCCGATCAACAACTAATGAAAAACTGTTTTTT. It is translated as CASSSSFRSTTNEKLFF.

This chain's CDR3 is CASSANTIYF. As DNA, the CDR3 is TGTGCCAGCAGTGCGAACACCATATATTTT. The chain uses TRBV25-1 and TRBJ1-3; unclear D gene. This CDR3 is 10 amino acids long. CDR1 and CDR2 (germline): MGHDK, SYGVNS. Trimming removed 4 bases at V and 7 bases at J, with 2 bases between. Full variable domain (remainder filled in from reference TRBV25-1 and TRBJ1-3): EADIYQTPRYLVIGTGKKITLECSQTMGHDKMYWYQQDPGMELHLIHYSYGVNSTEKGDLSSESTVSRIRTEHFPLTLESARPSHTSQYLCASSANTIYFGEGSWLTVV.

The V call is TRBV4-1, the J call TRBJ2-7; 7 bases fit TRBD1. V was clipped by 1 base and J by 0 bases; unmatched bases: 3. There are 15 residues in the CDR3. Per germline, CDR1 MGHRA and CDR2 YSYEKL. Here the CDR3 DNA reads TGCGCCAGCAGCCAAGGACAGGGTGGCTCCTACGAGCAGTACTTC. It translates to CASSQGQGGSYEQYF.

The rearrangement uses TRBV28 and TRBJ1-5; 10 positions match TRBD1. The length of the CDR3 is 19 residues. Unmatched junction bases numbered 10, after V lost 2 bases and J lost 0 bases. The V gene's germline CDR1 is MDHEN and CDR2 SYDVKM. The CDR3 coding sequence is TGTGCCAGCAGTTTAACCGGGACAGGGGTACGATATAGCAATCAGCCCCAGCATTTT. It specifies CASSLTGTGVRYSNQPQHF. Together with reference TRBV28 and TRBJ1-5, the CDR3 gives the full variable domain: DVKVTQSSRYLVKRTGEKVFLECVQDMDHENMFWYRQDPGLGLRLIYFSYDVKMKEKGDIPEGYSVSREKKERFSLILESASTNQTSMYLCASSLTGTGVRYSNQPQHFGDGTRLSIL.

CDR3 DNA sequence: TGCAGCGTTGAAAGGCAGGGGAACACTGAAGCTTTCTTT. Translated, it gives CSVERQGNTEAFF. The rearrangement links TRBV29-1 to TRBJ1-1; D may be TRBD1 (5 bases). V lost 2 bases and J lost 1, with 8 bases in between. The germline gives CDR1 SQVTM, CDR2 ANQGSEA. The CDR3 runs 13 residues. The full variable domain, completed using reference TRBV29-1 and TRBJ1-1, is SAVISQKPSRDICQRGTSLTIQCQVDSQVTMMFWYRQQPGQSLTLIATANQGSEATYESGFVIDKFPISRPNLTFSTLTVSNMSPEDSSIYLCSVERQGNTEAFFGQGTRLTVV.

This clone was counted between two and nine times. The chain uses TRBV19 and TRBJ2-7, with unresolved D. Germline V gene data show CDR1 as LNHDA and CDR2 as SQIVND (reference sequence). The CDR3 length is 13 residues. V dropped 4 bases and J dropped 4 bases, with 11 bases sitting between them. Here the CDR3 reads CASSTGLKYEQYF. The CDR3 DNA follows: TGTGCCAGTAGTACGGGTCTTAAGTACGAGCAGTACTTC.

This clone is medium-sized (0.01 to 0.1%). This sequence joins TRBV19 and TRBJ2-7; D is perhaps TRBD1 (6 bases). V was trimmed by 1 base and J by 4 bases, leaving 14 bases between them. Germline CDR1 and CDR2: LNHDA and SQIVND (reference sequence). This CDR3 region has 15 residues. CDR3 bases: TGTGCCAGTAGTATAGCTGGGGACACCCTATACGAGCAGTACTTC. Translating gives CASSIAGDTLYEQYF. Variable domain in full (rest from reference TRBV19 and TRBJ2-7): DGGITQSPKYLFRKEGQNVTLSCEQNLNHDAMYWYRQDPGQGLRLIYYSQIVNDFQKGDIAEGYSVSREKKESFPLTVTSAQKNPTAFYLCASSIAGDTLYEQYFGPGTRLTVT.

The rearrangement joins TRBV6-1 to TRBJ1-1, with TRBD1 as a possible D gene (5 bases). CDR3 length equals 12 residues. Germline V lookup: CDR1 MNHNS, CDR2 SASEGT. V lost 4 bases, J lost 5 bases, and 8 bases lay in between. The CDR3 sequence: CASSVGGTEAFF. In nucleotides, the CDR3 is TGTGCCAGCAGTGTCGGGGGAACTGAAGCTTTCTTT.

The chain combines TRBV28 with TRBJ1-2; D is perhaps TRBD1 (6 bases). Germline V gene data show CDR1 as MDHEN and CDR2 as SYDVKM. The CDR3 is made up of 15 amino acids. Deletions cut 5 bases from V and 2 bases from J, with 15 bases between. Here the CDR3 reads CASSPDRLRNYGYTF. CDR3 nucleotide sequence: TGTGCCAGCAGTCCCGACAGGCTAAGGAACTATGGCTACACCTTC.

This chain uses TRBV28 with TRBJ2-7; no clear D gene. Germline V gene lookup returns CDR1 MDHEN and CDR2 SYDVKM. Trimming took 5 bases from V and 0 from J, leaving 11 bases between them. CDR3 length: 14 amino acids. Here the CDR3 reads CASSLLLISYEQYF. For the CDR3, the DNA is TGTGCCAGCAGTCTTCTCTTGATCTCCTACGAGCAGTACTTC.

The J gene is TRBJ1-1, the V gene TRBV4-3, with unresolved D. Deletions cut 0 bases from V and 2 bases from J, with 13 bases between. CDR1 is LGHNA and CDR2 is YSLEER in the germline V gene. This CDR3 contains 16 residues. The CDR3 loop reads CASSQEVGMENTEAFF. The CDR3 DNA is TGCGCCAGCAGCCAAGAGGTGGGAATGGAAAACACTGAAGCTTTCTTT.

The chain joins TRBV27 to TRBJ2-6, with D perhaps TRBD1 (6 bases). The CDR3 contains 15 residues. CDR1 MNHEY and CDR2 SMNVEV come from the germline V gene (reference sequence). Deletions cut 5 bases from V and 3 bases from J, with 11 bases between. The chain's CDR3 is CASSPTGNGANVLTF. CDR3 coding DNA: TGTGCCAGCAGTCCTACAGGGAATGGGGCCAACGTCCTGACTTTC.

This chain uses TRBV28 with TRBJ2-1; 10 bases line up with TRBD1. Germline V lookup: CDR1 MDHEN, CDR2 SYDVKM. The CDR3 consists of 17 residues. The V and J ends lost 1 base and 7 bases, in that order; junction bases with no gene match: 10. CDR3 amino acids: CASSLSDRGFRENEQFF. The DNA of the CDR3 is TGTGCCAGCAGTTTATCGGACAGGGGGTTTCGGGAAAATGAGCAGTTCTTC.